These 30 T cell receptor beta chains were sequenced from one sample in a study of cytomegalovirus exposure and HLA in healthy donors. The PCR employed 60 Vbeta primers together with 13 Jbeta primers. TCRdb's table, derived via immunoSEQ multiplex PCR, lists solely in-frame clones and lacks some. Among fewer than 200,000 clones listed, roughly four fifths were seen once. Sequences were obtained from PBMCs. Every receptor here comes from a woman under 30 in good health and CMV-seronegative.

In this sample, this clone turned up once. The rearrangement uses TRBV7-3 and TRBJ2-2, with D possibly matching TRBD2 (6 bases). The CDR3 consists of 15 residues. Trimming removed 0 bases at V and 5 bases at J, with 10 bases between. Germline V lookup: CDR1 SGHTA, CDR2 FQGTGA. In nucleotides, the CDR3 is TGTGCCAGCAGCTTAACTGTAGGGAGGACCGGGGAGCTGTTTTTT. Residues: CASSLTVGRTGELFF.

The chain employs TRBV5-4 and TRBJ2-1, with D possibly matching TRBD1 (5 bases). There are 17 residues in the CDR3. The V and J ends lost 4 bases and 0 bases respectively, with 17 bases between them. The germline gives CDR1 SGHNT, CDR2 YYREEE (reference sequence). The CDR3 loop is CASSQDQGTFSYNEQFF. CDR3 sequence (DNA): TGTGCCAGCAGCCAAGATCAGGGTACCTTCTCCTACAATGAGCAGTTCTTC.

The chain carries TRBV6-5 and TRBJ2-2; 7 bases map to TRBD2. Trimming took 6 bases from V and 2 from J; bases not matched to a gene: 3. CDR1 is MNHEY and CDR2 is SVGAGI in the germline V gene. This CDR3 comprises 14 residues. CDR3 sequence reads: CASSLAVNTGELFF. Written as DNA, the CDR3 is TGTGCCAGCAGCCTAGCGGTTAACACCGGGGAGCTGTTTTTT.

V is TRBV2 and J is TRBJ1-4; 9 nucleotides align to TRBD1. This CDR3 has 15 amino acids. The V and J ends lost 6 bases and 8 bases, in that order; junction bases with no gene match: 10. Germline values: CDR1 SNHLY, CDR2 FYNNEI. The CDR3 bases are TGTGCCAGCAGCGGGGGGGGACAGGGCCGAGAAAAACTGTTTTTT. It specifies CASSGGGQGREKLFF.

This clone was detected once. Here the CDR3 reads CASSQLTGGWGDTQYF. Here the CDR3 DNA reads TGTGCCAGCTCACAACTCACGGGGGGCTGGGGAGATACGCAGTATTTT. The chain combines TRBV18 with TRBJ2-3; TRBD2 is a possible D gene (7 bases). The CDR3 consists of 16 residues. The germline CDR1 and CDR2 sequences are KGHSH and LQKENI. V gave up 4 bases and J gave up 5 bases, with 19 bases separating them.

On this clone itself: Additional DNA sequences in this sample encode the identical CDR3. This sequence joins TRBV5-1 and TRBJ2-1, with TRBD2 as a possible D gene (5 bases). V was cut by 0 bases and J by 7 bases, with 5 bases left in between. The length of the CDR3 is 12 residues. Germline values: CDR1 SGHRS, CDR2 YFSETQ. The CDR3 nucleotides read TGCGCCAGCAGCTTGGGCGGGAATGAGCAGTTCTTC. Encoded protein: CASSLGGNEQFF.

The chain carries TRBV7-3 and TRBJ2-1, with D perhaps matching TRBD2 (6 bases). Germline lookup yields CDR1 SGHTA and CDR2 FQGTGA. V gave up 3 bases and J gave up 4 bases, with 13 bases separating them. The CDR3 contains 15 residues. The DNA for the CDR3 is TGTGCCAGCAGCTTTGGACTATGGGGATACAATGAGCAGTTCTTC. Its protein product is CASSFGLWGYNEQFF. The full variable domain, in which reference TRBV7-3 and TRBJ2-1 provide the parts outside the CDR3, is GAGVSQTPSNKVTEKGKYVELRCDPISGHTALYWYRQSLGQGPEFLIYFQGTGAADDSGLPNDRFFAVRPEGSVSTLKIQRTERGDSAVYLCASSFGLWGYNEQFFGPGTRLTVL.

CDR3 protein: CASSQEGASSGNQPQHF. CDR3 sequence (DNA): TGCGCCAGCAGCCAAGAAGGGGCAAGTAGTGGCAATCAGCCCCAGCATTTT. The chain couples TRBV4-1 to TRBJ1-5; D perhaps matches TRBD1 (5 bases). CDR3 length: 17 amino acids. Germline values: CDR1 MGHRA, CDR2 YSYEKL. Deletions cut 0 bases from V and 2 bases from J, with 14 bases between.

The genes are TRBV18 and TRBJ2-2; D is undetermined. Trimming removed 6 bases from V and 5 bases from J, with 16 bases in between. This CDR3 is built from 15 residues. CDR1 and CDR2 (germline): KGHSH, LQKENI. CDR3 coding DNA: TGTGCCAGCTCCCTGAATGAGTTACCGACCGGGGAGCTGTTTTTT. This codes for CASSLNELPTGELFF.

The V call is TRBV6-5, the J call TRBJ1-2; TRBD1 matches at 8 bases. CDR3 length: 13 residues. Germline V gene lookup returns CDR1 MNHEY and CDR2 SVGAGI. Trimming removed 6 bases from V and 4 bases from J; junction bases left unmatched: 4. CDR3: CASSRTGLYGYTF. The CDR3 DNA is TGTGCCAGCAGCCGGACAGGGCTCTATGGCTACACCTTC.

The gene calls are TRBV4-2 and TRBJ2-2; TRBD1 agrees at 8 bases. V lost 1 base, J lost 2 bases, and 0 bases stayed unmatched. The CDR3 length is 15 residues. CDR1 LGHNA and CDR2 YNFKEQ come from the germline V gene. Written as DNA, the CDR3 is TGTGCCAGCAGCCAAGCAGGGGGCAACACCGGGGAGCTGTTTTTT. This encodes CASSQAGGNTGELFF.

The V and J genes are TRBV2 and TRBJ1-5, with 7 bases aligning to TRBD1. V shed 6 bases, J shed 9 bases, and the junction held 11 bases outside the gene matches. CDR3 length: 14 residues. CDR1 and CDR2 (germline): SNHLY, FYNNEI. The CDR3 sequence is CASSRGQSGRPQHF. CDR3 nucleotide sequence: TGTGCCAGCAGCCGGGGACAGTCAGGGAGGCCCCAGCATTTT. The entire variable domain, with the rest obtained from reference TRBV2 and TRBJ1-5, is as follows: EPEVTQTPSHQVTQMGQEVILRCVPISNHLYFYWYRQILGQKVEFLVSFYNNEISEKSEIFDDQFSVERPDGSNFTLKIRSTKLEDSAMYFCASSRGQSGRPQHFGDGTRLSIL.

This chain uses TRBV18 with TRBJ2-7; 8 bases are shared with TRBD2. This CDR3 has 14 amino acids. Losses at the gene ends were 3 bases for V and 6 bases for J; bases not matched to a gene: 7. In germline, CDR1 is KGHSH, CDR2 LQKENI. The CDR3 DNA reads TGTGCCAGCTCACCCACTCGGGGGGGCAGCGAGCAGTACTTC. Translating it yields CASSPTRGGSEQYF.

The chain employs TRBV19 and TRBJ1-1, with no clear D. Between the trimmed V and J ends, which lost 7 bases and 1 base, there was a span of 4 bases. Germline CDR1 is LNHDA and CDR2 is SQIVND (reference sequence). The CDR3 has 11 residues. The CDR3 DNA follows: TGTGCCAGTATCAAGAACACTGAAGCTTTCTTT. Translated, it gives CASIKNTEAFF.

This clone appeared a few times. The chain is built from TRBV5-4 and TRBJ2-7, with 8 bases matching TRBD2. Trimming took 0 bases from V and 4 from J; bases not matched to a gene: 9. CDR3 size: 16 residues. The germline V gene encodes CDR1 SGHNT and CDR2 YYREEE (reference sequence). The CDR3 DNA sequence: TGTGCCAGCAGCTTGGCCGGGAGCGGGAGTCTATACGAGCAGTACTTC. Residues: CASSLAGSGSLYEQYF.

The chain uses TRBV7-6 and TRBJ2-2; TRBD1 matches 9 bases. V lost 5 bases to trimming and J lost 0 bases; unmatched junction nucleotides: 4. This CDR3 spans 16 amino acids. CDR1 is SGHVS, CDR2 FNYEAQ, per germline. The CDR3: CASSARQGANTGELFF. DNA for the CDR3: TGTGCCAGCAGCGCCCGACAGGGGGCGAACACCGGGGAGCTGTTTTTT.

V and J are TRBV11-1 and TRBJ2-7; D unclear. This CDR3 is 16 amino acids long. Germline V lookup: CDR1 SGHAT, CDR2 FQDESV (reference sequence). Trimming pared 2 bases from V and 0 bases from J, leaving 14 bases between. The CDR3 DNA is TGTGCCAGCAGCTTATGGGCCCGCCCCGTCTCCTACGAGCAGTACTTC. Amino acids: CASSLWARPVSYEQYF. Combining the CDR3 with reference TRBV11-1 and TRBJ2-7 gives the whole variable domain EAEVAQSPRYKITEKSQAVAFWCDPISGHATLYWYRQILGQGPELLVQFQDESVVDDSQLPKDRFSAERLKGVDSTLKIQPAELGDSAMYLCASSLWARPVSYEQYFGPGTRLTVT.

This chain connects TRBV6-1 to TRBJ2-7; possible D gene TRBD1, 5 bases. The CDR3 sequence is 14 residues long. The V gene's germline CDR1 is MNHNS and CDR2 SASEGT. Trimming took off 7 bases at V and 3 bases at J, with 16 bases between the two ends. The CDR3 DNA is TGTGCCAGCACCGAACAGGTCATGCTCTACGAGCAGTACTTC. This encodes CASTEQVMLYEQYF.

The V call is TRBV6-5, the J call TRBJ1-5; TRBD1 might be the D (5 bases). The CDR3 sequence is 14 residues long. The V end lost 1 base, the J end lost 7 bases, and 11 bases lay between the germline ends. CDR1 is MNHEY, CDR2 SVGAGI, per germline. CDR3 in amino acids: CASSYLGVNQPQHF. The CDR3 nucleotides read TGTGCCAGCAGTTACTTAGGGGTGAACCAGCCCCAGCATTTT.

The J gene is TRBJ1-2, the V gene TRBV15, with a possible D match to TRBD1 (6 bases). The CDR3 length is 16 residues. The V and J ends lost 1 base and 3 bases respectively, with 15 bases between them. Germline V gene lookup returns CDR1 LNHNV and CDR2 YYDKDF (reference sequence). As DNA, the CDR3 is TGTGCCACCAGCAGAGGATGGGGCGAGGGGGACTATGGCTACACCTTC. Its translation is CATSRGWGEGDYGYTF.

The CDR3 sequence is CASSSRPPGVAKTDTQYF. Here the CDR3 DNA reads TGTGCCAGCAGCTCTCGACCCCCCGGGGTAGCGAAAACAGATACGCAGTATTTT. J is TRBJ2-3 and V is TRBV7-2; TRBD2 might be the D (5 bases). The CDR3 totals 18 residues. The V gene's germline CDR1 is SGHTA and CDR2 FQGNSA. The V and J ends lost 4 bases and 3 bases respectively, with 23 bases between them.

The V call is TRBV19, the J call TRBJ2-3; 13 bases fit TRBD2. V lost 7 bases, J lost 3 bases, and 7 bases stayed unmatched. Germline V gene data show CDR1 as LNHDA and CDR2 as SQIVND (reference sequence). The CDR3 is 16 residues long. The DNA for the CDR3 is TGTGCCAGTAAAAGGAGACTAGCGGGGGGTACAGATACGCAGTATTTT. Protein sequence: CASKRRLAGGTDTQYF.

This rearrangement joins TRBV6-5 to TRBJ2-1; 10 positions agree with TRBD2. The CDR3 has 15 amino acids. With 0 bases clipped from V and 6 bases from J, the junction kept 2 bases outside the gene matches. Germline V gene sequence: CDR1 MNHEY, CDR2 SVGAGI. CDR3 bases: TGTGCCAGCAGTTACTCAAGCGGGAGGGGCAATGAGCAGTTCTTC. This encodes CASSYSSGRGNEQFF.

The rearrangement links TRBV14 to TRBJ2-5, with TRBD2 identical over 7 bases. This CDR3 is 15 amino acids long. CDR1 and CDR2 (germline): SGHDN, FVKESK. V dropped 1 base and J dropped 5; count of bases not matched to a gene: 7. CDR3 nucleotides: TGTGCCAGCAGCCAAGTTGCGGGAGTGGCGGAGACCCAGTACTTC. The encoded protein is CASSQVAGVAETQYF.

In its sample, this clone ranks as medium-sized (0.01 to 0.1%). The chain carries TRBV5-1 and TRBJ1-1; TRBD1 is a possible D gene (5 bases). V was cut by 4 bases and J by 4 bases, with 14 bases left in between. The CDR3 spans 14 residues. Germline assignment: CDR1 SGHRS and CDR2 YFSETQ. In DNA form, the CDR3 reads TGCGCCAGCAGCCTCGCGGGAGGGACCACTGAAGCTTTCTTT. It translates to CASSLAGGTTEAFF.

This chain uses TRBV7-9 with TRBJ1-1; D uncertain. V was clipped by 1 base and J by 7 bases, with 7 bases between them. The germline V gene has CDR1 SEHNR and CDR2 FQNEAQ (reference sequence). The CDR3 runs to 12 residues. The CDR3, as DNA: TGTGCCAGCAGCTTAGGGGCGGGTGAAGCTTTCTTT. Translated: CASSLGAGEAFF.

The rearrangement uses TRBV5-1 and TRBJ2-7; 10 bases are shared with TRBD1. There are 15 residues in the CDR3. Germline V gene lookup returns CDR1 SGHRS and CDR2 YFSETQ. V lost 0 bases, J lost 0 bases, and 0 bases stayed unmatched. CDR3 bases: TGCGCCAGCAGCTTGGGGGACAGGGGCTCCTACGAGCAGTACTTC. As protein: CASSLGDRGSYEQYF.

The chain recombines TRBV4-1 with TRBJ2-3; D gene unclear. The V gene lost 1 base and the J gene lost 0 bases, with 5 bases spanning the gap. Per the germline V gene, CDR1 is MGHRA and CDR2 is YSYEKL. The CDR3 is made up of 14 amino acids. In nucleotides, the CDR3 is TGCGCCAGCAGCCAAGCGTTCAGCACAGATACGCAGTATTTT. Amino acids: CASSQAFSTDTQYF.

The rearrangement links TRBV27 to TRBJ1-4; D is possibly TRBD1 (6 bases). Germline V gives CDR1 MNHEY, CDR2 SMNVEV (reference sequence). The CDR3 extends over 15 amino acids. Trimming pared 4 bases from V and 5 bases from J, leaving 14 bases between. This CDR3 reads CASSSQGHGNEKLFF. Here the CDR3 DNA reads TGTGCCAGCAGTTCTCAGGGGCACGGCAATGAAAAACTGTTTTTT.

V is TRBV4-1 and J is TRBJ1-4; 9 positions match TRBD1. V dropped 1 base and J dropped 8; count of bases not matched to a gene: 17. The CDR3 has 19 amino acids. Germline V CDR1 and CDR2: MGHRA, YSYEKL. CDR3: CASSQVSWDREQSEEKLFF. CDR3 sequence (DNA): TGCGCCAGCAGCCAAGTAAGTTGGGACAGGGAGCAGTCTGAAGAAAAACTGTTTTTT.